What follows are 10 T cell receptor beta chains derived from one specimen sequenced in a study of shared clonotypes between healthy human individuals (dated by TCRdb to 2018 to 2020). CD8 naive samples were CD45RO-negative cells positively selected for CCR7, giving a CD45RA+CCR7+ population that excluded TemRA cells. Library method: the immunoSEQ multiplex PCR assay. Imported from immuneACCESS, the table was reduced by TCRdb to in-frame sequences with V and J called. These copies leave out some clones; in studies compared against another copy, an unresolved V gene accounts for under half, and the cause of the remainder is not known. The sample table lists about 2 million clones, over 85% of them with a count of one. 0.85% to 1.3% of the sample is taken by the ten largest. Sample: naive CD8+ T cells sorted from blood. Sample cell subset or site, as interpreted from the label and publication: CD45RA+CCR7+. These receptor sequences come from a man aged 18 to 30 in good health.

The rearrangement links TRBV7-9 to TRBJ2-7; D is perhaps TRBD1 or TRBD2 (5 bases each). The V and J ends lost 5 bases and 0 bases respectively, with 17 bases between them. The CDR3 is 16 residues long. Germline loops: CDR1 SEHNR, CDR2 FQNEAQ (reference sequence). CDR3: CASSGFGTADSYEQYF. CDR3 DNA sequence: TGTGCCAGCAGCGGTTTCGGGACGGCTGACTCCTACGAGCAGTACTTC.

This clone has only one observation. CDR3 protein: CASSARLAGGLNEQFF. CDR3 in DNA: TGTGCCAGCAGTGCGAGACTAGCGGGAGGGCTCAATGAGCAGTTCTTC. The gene calls are TRBV27 and TRBJ2-1; 14 positions match TRBD2. Per germline, CDR1 MNHEY and CDR2 SMNVEV (reference sequence). The CDR3 contains 16 residues. V lost 5 bases to trimming and J lost 6 bases; unmatched junction nucleotides: 6.

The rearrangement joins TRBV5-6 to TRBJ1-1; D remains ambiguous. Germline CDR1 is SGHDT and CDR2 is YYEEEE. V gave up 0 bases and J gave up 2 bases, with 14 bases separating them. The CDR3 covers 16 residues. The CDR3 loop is CASSLVEGRENTEAFF. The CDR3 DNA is TGTGCCAGCAGCTTGGTGGAGGGTAGGGAAAACACTGAAGCTTTCTTT.

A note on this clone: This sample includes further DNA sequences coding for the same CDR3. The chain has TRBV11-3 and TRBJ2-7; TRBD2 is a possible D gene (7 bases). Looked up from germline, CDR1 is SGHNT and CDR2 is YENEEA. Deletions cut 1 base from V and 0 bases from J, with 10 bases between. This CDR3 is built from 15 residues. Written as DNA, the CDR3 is TGTGCCAGCAGCTTAGGGCGGGGGCCCTCCTACGAGCAGTACTTC. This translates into CASSLGRGPSYEQYF.

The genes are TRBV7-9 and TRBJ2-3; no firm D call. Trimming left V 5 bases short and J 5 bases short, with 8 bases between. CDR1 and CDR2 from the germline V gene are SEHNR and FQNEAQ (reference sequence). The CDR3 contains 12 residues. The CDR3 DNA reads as TGTGCCAGCAGCCCCAGCGTAGATACGCAGTATTTT. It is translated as CASSPSVDTQYF.

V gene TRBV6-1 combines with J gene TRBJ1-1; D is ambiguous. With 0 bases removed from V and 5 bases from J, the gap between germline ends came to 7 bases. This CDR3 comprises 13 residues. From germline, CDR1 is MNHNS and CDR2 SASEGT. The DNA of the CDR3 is TGTGCCAGCAGTGAAGCGCTCTGGACTGAAGCTTTCTTT. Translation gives CASSEALWTEAFF.

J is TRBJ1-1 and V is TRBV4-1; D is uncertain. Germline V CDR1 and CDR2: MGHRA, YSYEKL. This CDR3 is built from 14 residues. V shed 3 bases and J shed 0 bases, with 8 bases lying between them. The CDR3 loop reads CASSQLDLNTEAFF. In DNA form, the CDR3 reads TGCGCCAGCAGCCAGCTCGACTTGAACACTGAAGCTTTCTTT.

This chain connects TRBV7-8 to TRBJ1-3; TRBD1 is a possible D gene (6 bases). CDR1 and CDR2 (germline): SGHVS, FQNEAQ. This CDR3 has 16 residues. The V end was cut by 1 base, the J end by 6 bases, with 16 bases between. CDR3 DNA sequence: TGTGCCAGCAGCTTAGATCCCTCAGGGGCAGAAAACACCATATATTTT. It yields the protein CASSLDPSGAENTIYF.

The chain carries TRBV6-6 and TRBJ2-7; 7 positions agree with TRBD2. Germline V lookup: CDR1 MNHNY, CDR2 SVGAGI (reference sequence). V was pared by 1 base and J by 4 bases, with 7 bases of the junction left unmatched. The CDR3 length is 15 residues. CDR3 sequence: CASSYYGRAGYEQYF. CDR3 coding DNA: TGTGCCAGCAGTTACTATGGGAGGGCCGGGTACGAGCAGTACTTC.

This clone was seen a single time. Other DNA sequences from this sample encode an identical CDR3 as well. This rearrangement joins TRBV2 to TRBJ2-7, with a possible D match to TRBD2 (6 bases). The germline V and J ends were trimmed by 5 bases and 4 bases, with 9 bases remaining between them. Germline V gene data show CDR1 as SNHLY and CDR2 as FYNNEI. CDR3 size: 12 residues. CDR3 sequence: CASSSGLYEQYF. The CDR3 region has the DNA TGTGCCAGCAGTTCGGGACTTTACGAGCAGTACTTC.